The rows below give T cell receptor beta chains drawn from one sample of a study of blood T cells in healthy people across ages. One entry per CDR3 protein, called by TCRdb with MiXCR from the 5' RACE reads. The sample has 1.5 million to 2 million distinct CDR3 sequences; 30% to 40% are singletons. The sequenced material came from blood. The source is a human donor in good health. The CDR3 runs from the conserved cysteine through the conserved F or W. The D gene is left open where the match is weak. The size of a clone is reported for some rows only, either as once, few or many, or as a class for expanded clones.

cdr3_aa: CSAPLRGYDGYTF
cdr3_nt: TGCAGTGCCCCGCTTCGTGGGTACGATGGCTACACCTTC
j_call: TRBJ1-2
d_call: NA
clone_size: NA
v_call: TRBV20-1

cdr3_aa: CASSQGSSRSSRGGHQHF
cdr3_nt: TGCGCCAGCAGCCAAGGGAGCAGCAGGTCCAGTCGAGGGGGTCACCAGCATTTT
j_call: TRBJ1-5
d_call: NA
clone_size: few
v_call: TRBV4-1

cdr3_aa: CATSDRTLGYEQYF
cdr3_nt: TGTGCCACCAGTGATCGGACTTTAGGCTACGAGCAGTACTTC
j_call: TRBJ2-7
d_call: NA
clone_size: NA
v_call: TRBV24-1

cdr3_aa: CASSLIPGLASSTQYF
cdr3_nt: TGTGCCAGCAGCTTAATACCGGGACTAGCGTCAAGTACGCAGTATTTT
j_call: TRBJ2-3
d_call: TRBD2
clone_size: few
v_call: TRBV11-2

cdr3_aa: CASSLEVQAYEQYF
cdr3_nt: TGCGCCAGCAGCTTGGAAGTCCAAGCCTACGAGCAGTACTTC
j_call: TRBJ2-7
d_call: NA
clone_size: few
v_call: TRBV5-1

cdr3_aa: CASSPESGGAGETQYF
cdr3_nt: TGTGCCAGCAGCCCAGAAAGCGGGGGGGCGGGGGAGACCCAGTACTTC
j_call: TRBJ2-5
d_call: TRBD2
clone_size: few
v_call: TRBV11-2

cdr3_aa: CSATRQGAFNSPLHF
cdr3_nt: TGCAGTGCGACCCGACAGGGGGCTTTCAATTCACCCCTCCACTTT
j_call: TRBJ1-6
d_call: TRBD1
clone_size: once
v_call: TRBV20-1

cdr3_aa: CASAGGQGYYNEQFF
cdr3_nt: TGCGCCAGCGCGGGGGGGCAGGGGTACTACAATGAGCAGTTCTTC
j_call: TRBJ2-1
d_call: TRBD2
clone_size: NA
v_call: TRBV5-1

cdr3_aa: CASSLDRGGTGELFF
cdr3_nt: TGTGCCAGCAGTTTGGACAGGGGTGGCACCGGGGAGCTGTTTTTT
j_call: TRBJ2-2
d_call: TRBD1
clone_size: few
v_call: TRBV9

cdr3_aa: CSVEDPGVGEQYF
cdr3_nt: TGCAGCGTTGAAGATCCCGGGGTCGGGGAGCAGTACTTC
j_call: TRBJ2-4
d_call: NA
clone_size: many
v_call: TRBV29-1

cdr3_aa: CASSLAVQLKGNEQFF
cdr3_nt: TGTGCCAGCAGTTTAGCGGTACAGCTGAAGGGCAATGAGCAGTTCTTC
j_call: TRBJ2-1
d_call: NA
clone_size: NA
v_call: TRBV12-3/TRBV12-4

cdr3_aa: CAISDPDYSPLHF
cdr3_nt: TGTGCCATCAGTGATCCAGACTATTCACCCCTCCACTTT
j_call: TRBJ1-6
d_call: NA
clone_size: NA
v_call: TRBV10-3

cdr3_aa: CAGSLAGQGIGELFF
cdr3_nt: TGTGCCGGCAGTTTAGCGGGACAGGGAATCGGGGAGCTGTTTTTT
j_call: TRBJ2-2
d_call: NA
clone_size: NA
v_call: TRBV12-3/TRBV12-4

cdr3_aa: CASRMGTGVEAPLHF
cdr3_nt: TGCGCCAGCAGAATGGGGACGGGCGTTGAGGCACCCCTCCACTTT
j_call: TRBJ1-6
d_call: NA
clone_size: NA
v_call: TRBV5-1

cdr3_aa: CGARAYLAGYNEQFF
cdr3_nt: TGCGGTGCTAGAGCATATCTAGCCGGGTACAATGAGCAGTTCTTC
j_call: TRBJ2-1
d_call: NA
clone_size: NA
v_call: TRBV20-1

cdr3_aa: CASSQKARTNTGELFF
cdr3_nt: TGCGCCAGCAGCCAAAAGGCGAGGACGAACACCGGGGAGCTGTTTTTT
j_call: TRBJ2-2
d_call: NA
clone_size: once
v_call: TRBV4-3

cdr3_aa: CASSLANKVLPQFF
cdr3_nt: TGCGCCAGCAGCTTGGCGAACAAAGTTCTTCCCCAGTTCTTC
j_call: TRBJ2-1
d_call: NA
clone_size: few
v_call: TRBV5-1

cdr3_aa: CAWSLLWEVANYGYTF
cdr3_nt: TGTGCCTGGAGCCTACTGTGGGAGGTAGCTAACTATGGCTACACCTTC
j_call: TRBJ1-2
d_call: NA
clone_size: NA
v_call: TRBV30

cdr3_aa: CASRFRLAGMTSTDTQYF
cdr3_nt: TGTGCCAGCAGATTCCGACTAGCGGGGATGACTAGCACAGATACGCAGTATTTT
j_call: TRBJ2-3
d_call: TRBD2
clone_size: NA
v_call: TRBV2

cdr3_aa: CASSLTQGTQYF
cdr3_nt: TGTGCCAGCAGCTTAACCCAGGGCACGCAGTATTTT
j_call: TRBJ2-3
d_call: NA
clone_size: NA
v_call: TRBV7-3

cdr3_aa: CASSPELAGEVNEQFF
cdr3_nt: TGTGCCAGCAGCCCAGAGCTAGCGGGGGAGGTCAATGAGCAGTTCTTC
j_call: TRBJ2-1
d_call: TRBD2
clone_size: NA
v_call: TRBV7-9

cdr3_aa: CASSLSPPTSPLHF
cdr3_nt: TGTGCCAGCAGTTTATCGCCCCCTACGTCACCCCTCCACTTT
j_call: TRBJ1-6
d_call: NA
clone_size: NA
v_call: TRBV12-3/TRBV12-4

cdr3_aa: CSAIRDRGPPYEQFF
cdr3_nt: TGCAGTGCTATCAGGGACAGGGGGCCCCCCTACGAGCAGTTCTTC
j_call: TRBJ2-1
d_call: TRBD1
clone_size: NA
v_call: TRBV20-1

cdr3_aa: CASSLMRGIPYEQYF
cdr3_nt: TGTGCCAGCAGTCTAATGCGAGGAATCCCCTACGAGCAGTACTTC
j_call: TRBJ2-7
d_call: NA
clone_size: few
v_call: TRBV27

cdr3_aa: CASSLGAGALYNERFF
cdr3_nt: TGTGCCAGCAGCTTGGGGGCGGGGGCCTTATACAATGAGCGGTTCTTC
j_call: TRBJ2-1
d_call: NA
clone_size: NA
v_call: TRBV5-6

cdr3_aa: CASFGGHEQFF
cdr3_nt: TGTGCCAGCTTCGGGGGGCACGAGCAGTTCTTC
j_call: TRBJ2-1
d_call: NA
clone_size: NA
v_call: TRBV2

cdr3_aa: CASSLRFGGGNIQYF
cdr3_nt: TGTGCCAGCAGCTTACGCTTCGGGGGGGGTAACATTCAGTACTTC
j_call: TRBJ2-4
d_call: TRBD2
clone_size: NA
v_call: TRBV7-2

cdr3_aa: CSVDLAGSRETQYF
cdr3_nt: TGCAGCGTTGACTTAGCGGGCTCTAGGGAGACCCAGTACTTC
j_call: TRBJ2-5
d_call: TRBD2
clone_size: few
v_call: TRBV29-1

cdr3_aa: CASSLDGGSSGELFF
cdr3_nt: TGTGCCAGCAGCTTAGATGGCGGGTCTTCCGGGGAGCTGTTTTTT
j_call: TRBJ2-2
d_call: NA
clone_size: NA
v_call: TRBV7-2

cdr3_aa: CSVGAEDHGTQYF
cdr3_nt: TGCAGCGTTGGGGCTGAAGATCACGGGACCCAGTACTTC
j_call: TRBJ2-5
d_call: NA
clone_size: many
v_call: TRBV29-1

cdr3_aa: CASSLYVRGSYEQYF
cdr3_nt: TGTGCCAGCAGCCTTTATGTCAGGGGCTCCTACGAGCAGTACTTC
j_call: TRBJ2-7
d_call: NA
clone_size: NA
v_call: TRBV7-2

cdr3_aa: CASRRFGVNTEAFF
cdr3_nt: TGTGCCAGCAGGAGATTTGGGGTGAACACTGAAGCTTTCTTT
j_call: TRBJ1-1
d_call: NA
clone_size: NA
v_call: TRBV28

cdr3_aa: CASSLGQGNEQFF
cdr3_nt: TGTGCCAGCAGCCTGGGACAGGGTAATGAGCAGTTCTTC
j_call: TRBJ2-1
d_call: TRBD1
clone_size: many
v_call: TRBV12-3/TRBV12-4

cdr3_aa: CASSLDRGFGSNQPQHF
cdr3_nt: TGTGCCAGCAGCTTAGACCGAGGATTTGGGAGCAATCAGCCCCAGCATTTT
j_call: TRBJ1-5
d_call: NA
clone_size: NA
v_call: TRBV7-8

cdr3_aa: CASSQVAIVGDEQFF
cdr3_nt: TGTGCCAGCAGCCAAGTAGCTATTGTGGGCGATGAGCAGTTCTTC
j_call: TRBJ2-1
d_call: NA
clone_size: once
v_call: TRBV3-1

cdr3_aa: CASSTGHSPLHF
cdr3_nt: TGTGCCAGCAGTACAGGGCATTCACCCCTCCACTTT
j_call: TRBJ1-6
d_call: NA
clone_size: NA
v_call: TRBV28

cdr3_aa: CSASVGWNEKLFF
cdr3_nt: TGCAGTGCTAGCGTGGGGTGGAATGAAAAACTGTTTTTT
j_call: TRBJ1-4
d_call: NA
clone_size: few
v_call: TRBV20-1

cdr3_aa: CTGSRGQGAGISTEAFF
cdr3_nt: TGCACCGGCAGCCGCGGACAGGGGGCAGGTATTAGCACTGAAGCTTTCTTT
j_call: TRBJ1-1
d_call: TRBD1
clone_size: NA
v_call: TRBV5-1

cdr3_aa: CASSFIGGSSEAFF
cdr3_nt: TGTGCCAGCAGCTTCATAGGAGGTTCTTCTGAAGCTTTCTTT
j_call: TRBJ1-1
d_call: NA
clone_size: NA
v_call: TRBV7-9

cdr3_aa: CSATTGRGQKLFF
cdr3_nt: TGCAGTGCTACGACAGGAAGGGGTCAAAAACTGTTTTTT
j_call: TRBJ1-4
d_call: NA
clone_size: NA
v_call: TRBV20-1

cdr3_aa: CASSLSGIDIQYF
cdr3_nt: TGTGCCAGCAGCTTAAGTGGTATTGACATTCAGTACTTC
j_call: TRBJ2-4
d_call: NA
clone_size: NA
v_call: TRBV11-3

cdr3_aa: CASSLRLDRYLREQYF
cdr3_nt: TGTGCCAGCAGCCTGAGATTGGACAGATACCTACGTGAGCAGTACTTC
j_call: TRBJ2-4
d_call: NA
clone_size: once
v_call: TRBV11-1

cdr3_aa: CASLDRGREETQYF
cdr3_nt: TGTGCCAGTCTGGACAGGGGGCGCGAGGAGACCCAGTACTTC
j_call: TRBJ2-5
d_call: TRBD1
clone_size: few
v_call: TRBV28

cdr3_aa: CASSLPTRDTQYF
cdr3_nt: TGCGCCAGCAGCCTACCGACTCGGGACACGCAGTATTTT
j_call: TRBJ2-3
d_call: NA
clone_size: few
v_call: TRBV5-1

cdr3_aa: CASSHRGLRGYTF
cdr3_nt: TGTGCCAGCAGCCACCGGGGTCTCCGGGGCTACACCTTC
j_call: TRBJ1-2
d_call: NA
clone_size: NA
v_call: TRBV12-3/TRBV12-4

cdr3_aa: CASSLRDGRSGEQYF
cdr3_nt: TGTGCCAGCAGTTTACGGGACGGACGAAGTGGGGAGCAGTACTTC
j_call: TRBJ2-7
d_call: NA
clone_size: NA
v_call: TRBV27

cdr3_aa: CASSLEGLAGVEQYF
cdr3_nt: TGTGCCAGCAGCTTAGAGGGGCTAGCGGGGGTCGAGCAGTACTTC
j_call: TRBJ2-7
d_call: TRBD2
clone_size: NA
v_call: TRBV7-6

cdr3_aa: CASGWLRTDTQYF
cdr3_nt: TGTGCCAGCGGGTGGCTACGCACAGATACGCAGTATTTT
j_call: TRBJ2-3
d_call: NA
clone_size: NA
v_call: TRBV2

cdr3_aa: CASSLLAGRDNSPLHF
cdr3_nt: TGCGCCAGCAGCTTGTTGGCTGGGAGAGATAATTCACCCCTCCACTTT
j_call: TRBJ1-6
d_call: NA
clone_size: NA
v_call: TRBV5-1

cdr3_aa: CASSQDRSRLGQYF
cdr3_nt: TGTGCCAGCAGCCAAGATAGAAGTCGCCTGGGGCAGTACTTC
j_call: TRBJ2-7
d_call: NA
clone_size: few
v_call: TRBV3-1

cdr3_aa: CASRDHGLAGGTDTQYF
cdr3_nt: TGTGCCAGCAGAGACCACGGACTAGCGGGGGGCACAGATACGCAGTATTTT
j_call: TRBJ2-3
d_call: TRBD2
clone_size: few
v_call: TRBV2

cdr3_aa: CASSEVAGGDTQYF
cdr3_nt: TGTGCCAGCAGTGAGGTAGCGGGAGGAGATACGCAGTATTTT
j_call: TRBJ2-3
d_call: TRBD2
clone_size: NA
v_call: TRBV6-4

cdr3_aa: CASSLGAGANEQFF
cdr3_nt: TGTGCTAGCAGCTTAGGGGCAGGGGCCAATGAGCAGTTCTTC
j_call: TRBJ2-1
d_call: NA
clone_size: few
v_call: TRBV7-7